Shown below are 19 T cell receptor beta chains from a single sample sequenced in a study of T-cell reconstitution after alpha-beta-depleted transplantation in children (dated by TCRdb to the mid-2010s). The treatment or condition label on this specimen signifies: allogeneic hematopoietic cell transplantation with graft depleted of TCRalphabeta T cells and CD19 B cells. The library was prepared using PCR. TCRdb records Illumina HiSeq 2500 as the sequencer. To normalize quantification of the TCRbeta repertoire, the TCR libraries were built with molecular barcoding that relied on unique molecular identifiers. TCRdb passed the public sequencing reads through fastp at Q25 and MiXCR, retaining productive beta sequences. Each CDR3 protein appears once, grouped with its most common genes and DNA. The table for this sample lists some 6,000 distinct CDR3 sequences; roughly 14% of them were counted only once. Around 6% of the sample is in the top ten clones.

The source material was PBMCs, sampled before TCRalphabeta/CD19-depleted stem cell transplant. All receptors come from a boy aged 5 to 17 with acute lymphoblastic leukemia, due to receive a stem cell transplant.

The chain uses TRBV5-1 and TRBJ2-3; D may be TRBD1 (5 bases). Between the trimmed V and J ends, which lost 6 bases and 6 bases, there was a span of 8 bases. CDR1 is SGHRS and CDR2 is YFSETQ in the germline V gene. The CDR3 is made up of 11 amino acids. The CDR3 sequence: CASNWGDTQYF. CDR3 DNA sequence: TGCGCCAGCAATTGGGGCGATACGCAGTATTTT. Full variable domain (rest looked up from reference TRBV5-1 and TRBJ2-3): KAGVTQTPRYLIKTRGQQVTLSCSPISGHRSVSWYQQTPGQGLQFLFEYFSETQRNKGNFPGRFSGRQFSNSRSEMNVSTLELGDSALYLCASNWGDTQYFGPGTRLTVL.

Judged by abundance, this clonotype is medium-sized. The chain recombines TRBV20-1 with TRBJ2-3, with 10 bases matching TRBD2. With V trimmed by 5 bases and J by 4 bases, 9 bases remained unmatched. Germline-derived CDR1 and CDR2 are DFQATT and SNEGSKA (reference sequence). The CDR3 contains 15 residues. CDR3 sequence reads: CSAATERGGSDTQYF. The CDR3 DNA sequence: TGCAGTGCTGCTACCGAGCGGGGGGGTTCAGATACGCAGTATTTT.

This clonotype was recorded a few times. A read error may produce the germline difference seen at one junction end. The genes are TRBV14 and TRBJ2-2, with D tentatively TRBD1 or TRBD2 (5 bases each). CDR1 and CDR2 from the germline V gene are SGHDN and FVKESK. This CDR3 contains 14 residues. In DNA form, the CDR3 reads TGTGCCAGCCGCCAGAGGGGGAACACCGGGGAGCTGTTTTTT. This gives the protein CASRQRGNTGELFF.

The chain uses TRBV6-5 and TRBJ2-7; D remains unclear. CDR3 length equals 18 residues. Per the germline V gene, CDR1 is MNHEY and CDR2 is SVGAGI. Trimming took off 0 bases at V and 6 bases at J, with 24 bases between the two ends. The CDR3 DNA reads as TGTGCCAGCAGTTACTCGGGTAGTATTAGGGCCTACTATTCCGAGCAGTACTTC. Translating it yields CASSYSGSIRAYYSEQYF.

In this sample, this clonotype is medium-sized (0.01 to 0.1%). The J gene is TRBJ2-1, the V gene TRBV24-1; D might be TRBD2 (6 bases). Germline values: CDR1 KGHDR, CDR2 SFDVKD. The CDR3 has 19 residues. Trimming removed 4 bases from V and 4 bases from J, with 25 bases in between. The CDR3 here is CATSDQGLTGPGGYNEQFF. As DNA, the CDR3 is TGTGCCACCAGTGACCAAGGGCTTACAGGACCCGGGGGATACAATGAGCAGTTCTTC.

By sample fraction, this clonotype is medium-sized. The junction departs from the called germline gene at one end, perhaps through a read error. The chain uses TRBV4-3 and TRBJ2-1; TRBD1 or TRBD2 may be the D gene (5 bases each). The V gene's germline CDR1 is LGHNA and CDR2 YSLEER. The CDR3 extends over 13 amino acids. In nucleotides, the CDR3 is TGCGCCAGCAGCCAAGATTATCGGGGCCCCAGGCGCTTC. As protein: CASSQDYRGPRRF.

The chain links TRBV19 to TRBJ2-6; a possible D gene is TRBD1 (6 bases). V dropped 10 bases and J dropped 0 bases, with 19 bases sitting between them. CDR3 length: 17 amino acids. Germline values: CDR1 LNHDA, CDR2 SQIVND (reference sequence). The chain's CDR3 is CAISPGQRSSGANVLTF. The CDR3, as DNA: TGTGCCATCAGCCCCGGACAGCGGAGCTCTGGGGCCAACGTCCTGACTTTC.

This clonotype was counted between two and nine times. DNA of the CDR3: TGTGCCAGCAGCTTAGGAGCGGGGATCGGCACAGATACGCAGTATTTT. Its translation is CASSLGAGIGTDTQYF. The V gene is TRBV7-2, the J gene TRBJ2-3, with 7 nucleotides matching TRBD2. CDR1 is SGHTA, CDR2 FQGNSA, per germline. The V and J ends lost 1 base and 1 base, in that order; junction bases with no gene match: 5. The CDR3 covers 16 residues.

This clonotype showed up many times. The genes are TRBV3-2 and TRBJ1-2. TRBV3-2 is marked as a pseudogene. The CDR3 contains 17 residues. Here the CDR3 reads CASCRGGTEGFRDGYTF. The DNA of the CDR3 is TGTGCCAGCTGCCGAGGGGGGACGGAGGGTTTCAGGGATGGCTACACCTTC.

By sample share, this clonotype is medium-sized. The chain uses TRBV7-9 and TRBJ2-1; D gene uncertain. The germline V gene encodes CDR1 SEHNR and CDR2 FQNEAQ (reference sequence). The CDR3 runs to 13 residues. With 2 bases removed from V and 6 bases from J, the gap between germline ends came to 8 bases. CDR3 in amino acids: CASSLRSINEQFF. The CDR3 DNA follows: TGTGCCAGCAGCTTAAGGTCTATCAATGAGCAGTTCTTC.

This clonotype was detected ten times or more. V and J are TRBV10-3 and TRBJ1-2, with 7 bases matching TRBD1. The ends lost 5 bases at V and 4 bases at J; junction bases unmatched: 10. The CDR3 extends over 15 amino acids. Germline values: CDR1 ENHRY, CDR2 SYGVKD. CDR3 sequence: CAISPSRGEGYGYTF. DNA of the CDR3: TGTGCCATCAGTCCCTCCAGGGGGGAAGGCTATGGCTACACCTTC.

The table lists this clonotype with a few counts. The chain uses TRBV6-1 and TRBJ2-7; 9 nucleotides agree with TRBD1. The germline CDR1 and CDR2 sequences are MNHNS and SASEGT. V gave up 6 bases and J gave up 3 bases; unmatched junction bases: 9. The CDR3 is 15 amino acids. The CDR3: CASRFNRDRVYEQYF. CDR3 bases: TGTGCCAGCAGGTTCAACCGGGACAGGGTCTACGAGCAGTACTTC.

This clonotype occurred many times. The rearrangement links TRBV19 to TRBJ2-7, with TRBD1 matching over 9 bases. This CDR3 has 15 amino acids. V shed 9 bases, J shed 3 bases, and the junction held 12 bases outside the gene matches. Germline V gene sequence: CDR1 LNHDA, CDR2 SQIVND (reference sequence). The CDR3: CASSSGTGILYEQYF. CDR3 bases: TGTGCCAGCTCCTCCGGGACAGGGATTCTCTACGAGCAGTACTTC.

This clonotype has ten or more counts. The chain carries TRBV7-6 and TRBJ2-5; no clear D. Germline assignment: CDR1 SGHVS and CDR2 FNYEAQ. The length of the CDR3 is 14 residues. The V gene lost 7 bases and the J gene lost 0 bases, with 12 bases spanning the gap. CDR3 DNA: TGTGCCAGCAACCTAGGCCTGTACCAAGAGACCCAGTACTTC. Amino acid sequence: CASNLGLYQETQYF.

This clonotype was detected many times. This chain uses TRBV11-2 with TRBJ2-3; tentatively, D is TRBD2 (5 bases). CDR1 and CDR2 from the germline V gene are SGHAT and FQNNGV. This CDR3 is 13 amino acids long. V lost 7 bases and J lost 5, with 13 bases in between. CDR3 in amino acids: CASTTSFGDTQYF. The CDR3 bases are TGTGCCAGCACCACTAGTTTTGGAGATACGCAGTATTTT.

Comments on this clonotype: No conserved phenylalanine or tryptophan is present at the end of the CDR3, so a read error is the likely explanation. The chain couples TRBV6-5 to TRBJ2-3; possibly TRBD1 for D (5 bases). Germline V gene sequence: CDR1 MNHEY, CDR2 SVGAGI. The CDR3 extends over 14 amino acids. As DNA, the CDR3 is TGTGCTAGCAGTTACCGGCAGGGAAGAGATACGCAGTATTTG. It yields the protein CASSYRQGRDTQYL.

This clonotype is medium-sized (0.01 to 0.1%). The chain carries TRBV27 and TRBJ1-4; D possibly corresponds to TRBD1 (5 bases). The CDR3 spans 16 residues. Germline CDR1 and CDR2: MNHEY and SMNVEV (reference sequence). Trimming cost V 2 bases and J 7 bases, with 17 bases left between them. The CDR3 reads CASSLRGGGLSEKLFF. The CDR3 region has the DNA TGTGCCAGCAGTTTACGTGGGGGGGGTTTGTCTGAAAAACTGTTTTTT.

The J gene is TRBJ2-2, the V gene TRBV12-3 or TRBV12-4; 7 bases fit TRBD1. J lost 1 base, V lost 5 bases, and 7 bases had no gene match. The CDR3 totals 16 residues. The CDR3 DNA follows: TGTGCCAGCAGTCTTCGGCCAGGGGGGAACACCGGGGAGCTGTTTTTT. It translates to CASSLRPGGNTGELFF.

Judged by abundance, this clonotype is medium-sized (0.01 to 0.1%). The CDR3 is CAIRVPLAASTDTQYF. In DNA, the CDR3 is TGTGCCATCAGAGTTCCTCTAGCAGCTAGCACAGATACGCAGTATTTT. V and J are TRBV10-3 and TRBJ2-3, with D possibly TRBD2 on 5 matching bases. Trimming removed 6 bases from V and 0 bases from J, with 16 bases in between. The length of the CDR3 is 16 residues. Per germline, CDR1 ENHRY and CDR2 SYGVKD.